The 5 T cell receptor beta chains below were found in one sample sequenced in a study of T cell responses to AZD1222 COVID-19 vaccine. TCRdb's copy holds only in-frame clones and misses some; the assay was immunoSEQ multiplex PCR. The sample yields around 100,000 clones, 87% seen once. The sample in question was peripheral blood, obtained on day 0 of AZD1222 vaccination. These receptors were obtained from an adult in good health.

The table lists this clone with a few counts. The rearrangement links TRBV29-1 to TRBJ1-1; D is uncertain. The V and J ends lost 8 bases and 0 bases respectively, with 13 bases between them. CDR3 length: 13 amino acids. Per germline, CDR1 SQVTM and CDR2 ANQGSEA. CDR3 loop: CSTTGGMNTEAFF. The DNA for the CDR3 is TGCAGCACCACGGGAGGGATGAACACTGAAGCTTTCTTT.

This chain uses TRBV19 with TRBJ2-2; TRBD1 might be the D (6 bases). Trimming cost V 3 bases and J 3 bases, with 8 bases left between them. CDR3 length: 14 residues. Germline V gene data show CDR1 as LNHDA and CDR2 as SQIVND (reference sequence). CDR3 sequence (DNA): TGTGCCAGTAGTATGGGGACATACACCGGGGAGCTGTTTTTT. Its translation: CASSMGTYTGELFF.

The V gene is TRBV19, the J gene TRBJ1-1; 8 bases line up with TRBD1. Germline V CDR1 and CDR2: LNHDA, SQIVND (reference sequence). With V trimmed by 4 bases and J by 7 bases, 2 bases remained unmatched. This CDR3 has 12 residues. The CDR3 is CASSKDRGEAFF. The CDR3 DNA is TGTGCCAGTAGTAAAGACAGGGGTGAAGCTTTCTTT.

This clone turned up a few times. CDR3 sequence: CASSMVANEKLFF. CDR3 in DNA: TGTGCCAGTAGTATGGTCGCTAATGAAAAACTGTTTTTT. This chain links TRBV19 with TRBJ1-4, with D unclear. Trimming left V 3 bases short and J 3 bases short, with 5 bases between. The germline V gene has CDR1 LNHDA and CDR2 SQIVND (reference sequence). The CDR3 consists of 13 residues.

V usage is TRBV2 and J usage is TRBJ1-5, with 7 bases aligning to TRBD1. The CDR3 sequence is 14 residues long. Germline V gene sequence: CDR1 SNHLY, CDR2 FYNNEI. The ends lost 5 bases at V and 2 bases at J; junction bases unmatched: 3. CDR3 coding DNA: TGTGCCAGCAGTTACAGGGGAGGCAATCAGCCCCAGCATTTT. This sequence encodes CASSYRGGNQPQHF.